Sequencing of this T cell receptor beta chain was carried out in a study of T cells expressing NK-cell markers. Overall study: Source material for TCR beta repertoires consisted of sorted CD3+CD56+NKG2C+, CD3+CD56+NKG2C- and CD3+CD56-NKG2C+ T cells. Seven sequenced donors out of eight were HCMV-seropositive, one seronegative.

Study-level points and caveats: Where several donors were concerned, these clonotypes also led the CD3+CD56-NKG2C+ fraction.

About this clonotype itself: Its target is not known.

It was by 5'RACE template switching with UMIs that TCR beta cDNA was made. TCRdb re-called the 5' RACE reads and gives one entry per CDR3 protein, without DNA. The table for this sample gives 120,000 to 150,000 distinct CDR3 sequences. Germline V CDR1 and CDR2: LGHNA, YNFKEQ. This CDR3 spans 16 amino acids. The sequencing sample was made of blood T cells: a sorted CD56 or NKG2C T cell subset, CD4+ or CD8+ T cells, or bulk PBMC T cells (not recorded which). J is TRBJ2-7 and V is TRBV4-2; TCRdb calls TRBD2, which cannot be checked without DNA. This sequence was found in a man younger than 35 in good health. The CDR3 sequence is CASSQASTGGSYEQYF.